This T cell receptor (beta chain) is drawn from a study of Graves' ophthalmopathy and Graves' hyperthyroidism (dated by TCRdb to the late 2010s). With respect to the entire study: Peripheral blood samples were taken at the time of initial diagnosis, before any treatment was given. To tell Graves' ophthalmopathy apart from Graves' hyperthyroidism, and to predict which patients would progress to ophthalmopathy, the study relied on TCR beta repertoire signatures. In total, approximately 130 blood samples were TCR-sequenced: 40 to 45 ophthalmopathy, roughly 77 hyperthyroidism and some 17 hyperthyroidism-to-ophthalmopathy patients. To explore V-J signatures distinguishing ophthalmopathy from hyperthyroidism, a discovery set of about 99 patients (roughly 45 ophthalmopathy, roughly 55 stable hyperthyroidism) was enrolled. The independent validation cohort included some 19 hyperthyroidism patients plus 17 patients who later progressed from hyperthyroidism to ophthalmopathy. In five or six hyperthyroidism patients, the T-cell repertoire of thyroid tissue was compared with the T-cell repertoire of blood. Following sample collection, hyperthyroidism patients were given methimazole at a starting dose of 30 mg daily, and ophthalmopathy patients were given high-dose intravenous methylprednisolone. General findings and caveats noted by the study authors: Sample size was not predetermined statistically, and investigators were not blinded to group allocation. In cross-validation, the 13-signature model distinguished ophthalmopathy from stable hyperthyroidism with roughly 90% sensitivity and around 81% specificity, and in the test set the corresponding values were 80% and 75%. In validation, the model predicted ophthalmopathy progression with about 71% sensitivity and 72% to 80% specificity; more than ten predicted patients were CT-confirmed with GO in a median of around 6.5 months. Most expanded thyroid clonotypes with frequency above 0.001 were also detected in blood, suggesting blood repertoires may reflect the thyroid immune response.

Ophthalmopathy patients had moderately to severely active disease, Clinical Activity Score of at least 3, NOSPECS grade of at least 4, and disease duration under 3 months. Patients with other autoimmune diseases, uncontrolled infections, pregnancy or lactation were excluded. Diagnosis was based on clinical symptoms, serum thyroxine, TRAb, thyroid ultrasound and orbital computed tomography. PBMCs were isolated from 7.5 to 10 ml of fresh peripheral blood by Ficoll-Paque density gradient centrifugation. Total RNA was extracted using Trizol reagent, and RNA quality was checked on an Agilent 2100 Bioanalyzer. For repertoire sequencing, TCR beta CDR3 regions were amplified from RNA transcripts. HTBI primers and the Qiagen OneStep RT-PCR kit were used in a first-round RT-PCR, which was followed by a second-round multiplex PCR, size selection and purification. Sequencing of the libraries was carried out on an Illumina HiSeq2000 in paired-end mode with 100 bp reads. The paper's processing steps were these. SOAPnuke was used to process the reads, throwing out any read that had adapters, had uncalled bases, had a mean Phred below 15, or lacked an exact constant-primer or identifier match. COPE v1.2.5 was used to merge the high-quality paired reads. Unique nucleotide sequences were defined as clonotypes and aligned to IMGT TRB V, D and J references using MiTCR v1.1. The analysis was limited to V-J combinations with a frequency above 0.0001, which together covered 98% to 99.2% of repertoires. For each V-J combination, a TCR clonal expansion and chaos score was defined as F50 clonal expansion divided by the chaos observed in the TCRdist matrix. Welch's t-statistics and random forest were used to narrow the features down to 13 V-J combinations, which were then fed into a naive Bayes classifier. The similarity between thyroid and blood repertoires was quantified using the Morisita-Horn index. TCRdb's own reprocessing of the public reads used fastp at Q25 and MiXCR and kept productive beta chains. Each record represents a unique CDR3 protein, reported with the most common genes and DNA among its rows. Clone size and V and J calls follow TCRdb, not the original study. The sample data list 300,000 to 350,000 distinct CDR3 sequences, and 15% to 20% of these were observed just once. Roughly 12% of the sample belongs to the ten largest clones.

As concerns this clonotype: Its cognate antigen has yet to be identified. Qualities for individual bases were not recorded, and no much larger clone is one base off.

According to the germline V gene (reference sequence), CDR1 reads LNHNV and CDR2 reads YYDKDF. V and J lose 3 bases and 10 bases, and a span of 10 bases separates them. The CDR3 spans 13 residues, from the cysteine through the phenylalanine. The read is trimmed to its CDR3 DNA, 39 bases read in frame from base 1. This chain is built from TRBV15 and TRBJ1-6; the D segment cannot be called with confidence. The TCR was taken from an adult man with Graves' ophthalmopathy. The sample taken for sequencing was peripheral blood. The DNA sequence is as follows: TGTGCCACCAGCAGGTCTCGGGAATCACCCCTCCACTTT. Its protein is CATSRSRESPLHF.